These 25 T cell receptor beta chains originate from one sample sequenced in a study of T cells in Graves' hyperthyroidism and ophthalmopathy. There were TCR beta CDR3 regions amplified from RNA transcripts. RT-PCR in the first round (using the HTBI primer set) targeted the TCR CDR3. TCRdb fed the multiplex PCR reads into MiXCR, producing one record per CDR3 protein. The profile shows some 300,000 distinct CDR3 sequences, roughly 13% of them singletons. Material for sequencing was blood. Receptors originate from a woman aged 30 to 39 with Graves' hyperthyroidism that later progressed to Graves' ophthalmopathy.

This sequence joins TRBV3-1 and TRBJ1-2; TRBD1 aligns across 7 bases. Germline V gives CDR1 LGHDT, CDR2 YNNKEL (reference sequence). Trimming took 4 bases from V and 8 from J; bases not matched to a gene: 13. This CDR3 has 15 amino acids. The CDR3 loop is CASSLYPEGAWGYTF. The CDR3 DNA reads TGTGCCAGCAGCCTGTATCCGGAGGGGGCCTGGGGCTACACCTTC.

This clonotype was observed a handful of times. The chain couples TRBV6-2 or TRBV6-3 to TRBJ2-2; D is tentatively TRBD1 or TRBD2 (5 bases each). CDR3 length: 12 residues. Trimming removed 7 bases at V and 8 bases at J, with 11 bases between. Per the germline V gene, CDR1 is MNHEY and CDR2 is SVGEGT. The CDR3 DNA is TGTGCCAGCACGCAATGGGGGGGGGAGCTGTTTTTT. Translated: CASTQWGGELFF.

This clonotype came up a few times. This CDR3 reads CASGLVLGRGTGELFF. The CDR3 DNA reads TGTGCTAGTGGTTTGGTTCTGGGCAGGGGCACCGGGGAGCTGTTTTTT. The gene calls are TRBV12-5 and TRBJ2-2, with D maybe TRBD1 (6 bases). CDR1 is LGHNT, CDR2 FRNRAP, per germline. The CDR3 length is 16 residues. Between the trimmed V and J ends, which lost 0 bases and 4 bases, there was a span of 12 bases.

This clonotype was counted between two and nine times. The rearrangement joins TRBV6-1 to TRBJ2-7, with TRBD2 matching over 13 bases. V shed 7 bases and J 2 bases; nucleotides not matched to a gene: 5. CDR3 length: 15 residues. CDR1 and CDR2 (germline): MNHNS, SASEGT. The CDR3 DNA follows: TGTGCCAGCACCGGGACTAGCGGGAAACCCTACGAGCAGTACTTC. This sequence encodes CASTGTSGKPYEQYF.

This clonotype came up many times. This rearrangement joins TRBV7-2 to TRBJ2-7; tentative D call: TRBD1 (6 bases). Trimming stripped 7 bases from V and 0 bases from J, with 13 bases between. Germline values: CDR1 SGHTA, CDR2 FQGNSA. There are 14 residues in the CDR3. The CDR3 nucleotides read TGTGCCAGCAAACAGGGACCCGGCTCCTACGAGCAGTACTTC. Translated: CASKQGPGSYEQYF.

This clonotype occurred many times. The rearrangement joins TRBV7-3 to TRBJ2-3; either TRBD1 or TRBD2 may fit D (5 bases each). The CDR3 length is 14 residues. V was clipped by 4 bases and J by 2 bases, with 10 bases between them. Germline V gene sequence: CDR1 SGHTA, CDR2 FQGTGA. CDR3 amino acids: CASSSGTYTDTQYF. The CDR3 bases are TGTGCCAGCAGCTCCGGGACGTACACAGATACGCAGTATTTT.

On this clonotype: This may stem from a read error, because a much larger clone lies one nucleotide away. The chain links TRBV6-4 to TRBJ2-2; D is unresolved. CDR1 and CDR2 (germline): MRHNA, SNTAGT. CDR3 length: 15 residues. Deletions cut 8 bases from V and 5 bases from J, with 18 bases between. In DNA form, the CDR3 reads TGTGCCAGCGGTATATCCGGGTCTGGGACCGGGGAGCTGTTTTTT. Its translation: CASGISGSGTGELFF.

This clonotype occurred many times. The chain combines TRBV7-9 with TRBJ2-3, with TRBD2 matching 9 bases. Germline CDR1 reads SEHNR; CDR2 reads FQNEAQ (reference sequence). This CDR3 has 16 residues. Trimming at V came to 1 base and at J to 5 bases, leaving 7 bases not matched to a gene. The DNA of the CDR3 is TGTGCCAGCAGCTTAGGAGGTAGCGGGAGTCAAGATACGCAGTATTTT. Encoded protein: CASSLGGSGSQDTQYF. Full variable domain (remainder filled in from reference TRBV7-9 and TRBJ2-3): DTGVSQNPRHKITKRGQNVTFRCDPISEHNRLYWYRQTLGQGPEFLTYFQNEAQLEKSRLLSDRFSAERPKGSFSTLEIQRTEQGDSAMYLCASSLGGSGSQDTQYFGPGTRLTVL.

There are many counts of this clonotype. V usage is TRBV3-1 and J usage is TRBJ2-1; D remains ambiguous. The V end lost 7 bases, the J end lost 0 bases, and 13 bases lay between the germline ends. The CDR3 covers 15 residues. Germline V gene sequence: CDR1 LGHDT, CDR2 YNNKEL (reference sequence). This CDR3 is CASTRISGSYNEQFF. In DNA form, the CDR3 reads TGTGCCAGCACCCGAATATCGGGCTCCTACAATGAGCAGTTCTTC.

This clonotype was observed at least ten times. The chain combines TRBV20-1 with TRBJ2-3; 9 bases fit TRBD1. The CDR3 runs 15 residues. The ends lost 0 bases at V and 3 bases at J; junction bases unmatched: 4. CDR1 and CDR2 (germline): DFQATT, SNEGSKA (reference sequence). The CDR3 nucleotides read TGCAGTGCTAGAGACCTGGGACAGGGTACAGATACGCAGTATTTT. As protein: CSARDLGQGTDTQYF.

This chain's CDR3 is CASGPMGNTIYF. Here the CDR3 DNA reads TGTGCCAGCGGACCCATGGGAAACACCATATATTTT. The rearrangement joins TRBV2 to TRBJ1-3; D unresolved. Germline V gene lookup returns CDR1 SNHLY and CDR2 FYNNEI. Trimming removed 8 bases from V and 4 bases from J, with 9 bases in between. The CDR3 is 12 residues long.

This clonotype has at least ten counts. The rearrangement links TRBV5-1 to TRBJ2-5, with D maybe TRBD2 (7 bases). From germline, CDR1 is SGHRS and CDR2 YFSETQ. V lost 3 bases to trimming and J lost 3 bases, with 9 bases between them. This CDR3 region has 13 residues. CDR3 DNA: TGCGCCAGCAGCTGGGGGGGCGAAGAGACCCAGTACTTC. Translating it yields CASSWGGEETQYF.

This clonotype was detected ten times or more. The CDR3 region is CASSAFLGGQGYNEQFF. CDR3 in DNA: TGTGCCAGCAGCGCCTTCCTTGGGGGACAGGGATACAATGAGCAGTTCTTC. This rearrangement joins TRBV7-9 to TRBJ2-1; TRBD1 matches 9 bases. Germline V gives CDR1 SEHNR, CDR2 FQNEAQ (reference sequence). Unmatched junction bases numbered 12, after V lost 5 bases and J lost 4 bases. The length of the CDR3 is 17 residues.

This clonotype was seen ten or more times. J is TRBJ1-6 and V is TRBV7-2, with D perhaps TRBD1 (5 bases). The germline gives CDR1 SGHTA, CDR2 FQGNSA. This CDR3 has 16 amino acids. Trimming left V 1 base short and J 2 bases short, with 9 bases between. CDR3 amino acids: CASSLEGAAYNSPLHF. The CDR3 DNA follows: TGTGCCAGCAGCTTAGAAGGGGCGGCCTATAATTCACCCCTCCACTTT. The full variable domain, with the rest looked up from reference TRBV7-2 and TRBJ1-6, is GAGVSQSPSNKVTEKGKDVELRCDPISGHTALYWYRQSLGQGLEFLIYFQGNSAPDKSGLPSDRFSAERTGGSVSTLTIQRTQQEDSAVYLCASSLEGAAYNSPLHFGNGTRLTVT.

About this clonotype: A much larger clonotype is one base distant, so this may be a read error. The J gene is TRBJ2-7, the V gene TRBV5-5, with 8 bases identical to TRBD1. Germline V gene sequence: CDR1 SGHKS, CDR2 YYEKEE (reference sequence). The CDR3 has 14 residues. Trimming took 4 bases from V and 3 from J; bases not matched to a gene: 6. The CDR3 here is CASSTGTGFYEQYF. CDR3 bases: TGTGCCAGCAGCACCGGGACAGGCTTCTACGAGCAGTACTTC.

In this sample, this clonotype turned up many times. This chain joins TRBV3-1 and TRBJ2-7; possibly TRBD1 or TRBD2 for D (5 bases each). V was pared by 3 bases and J by 3 bases, with 18 bases between. Per the germline V gene, CDR1 is LGHDT and CDR2 is YNNKEL (reference sequence). The CDR3 totals 16 residues. As DNA, the CDR3 is TGTGCCAGCAGCCAGCGAGGGACGGTAAAATACTACGAGCAGTACTTC. It encodes CASSQRGTVKYYEQYF.

This clonotype was seen ten or more times. This chain joins TRBV11-2 and TRBJ2-1; TRBD1 matches 11 bases. Losses at the gene ends were 4 bases for V and 10 bases for J; bases not matched to a gene: 12. Looked up from germline, CDR1 is SGHAT and CDR2 is FQNNGV. CDR3 length: 16 amino acids. The chain's CDR3 is CASSSSLDRGPLEQFF. The CDR3 DNA follows: TGTGCCAGCAGCTCTTCCCTGGACAGGGGGCCCCTAGAGCAGTTCTTC.

V and J are TRBV5-4 and TRBJ2-3; tentative D call: TRBD2 (6 bases). The germline V gene encodes CDR1 SGHNT and CDR2 YYREEE (reference sequence). The V and J ends lost 3 bases and 0 bases respectively, with 20 bases between them. CDR3 size: 18 residues. CDR3 bases: TGTGCCAGCAGCTCCCCCCCCGGGGAGCGGGCTAGCACAGATACGCAGTATTTT. It specifies CASSSPPGERASTDTQYF. The whole variable domain, remainder taken from reference TRBV5-4 and TRBJ2-3, is ETGVTQSPTHLIKTRGQQVTLRCSSQSGHNTVSWYQQALGQGPQFIFQYYREEENGRGNFPPRFSGLQFPNYSSELNVNALELDDSALYLCASSSPPGERASTDTQYFGPGTRLTVL.

This clonotype was picked up many times. The J gene is TRBJ2-3, the V gene TRBV29-1, with 11 bases aligning to TRBD1. Germline V gene sequence: CDR1 SQVTM, CDR2 ANQGSEA. Trimming at V came to 3 bases and at J to 4 bases, leaving 6 bases not matched to a gene. The CDR3 is 15 amino acids. The CDR3 bases are TGCAGCGTTGATATGGACAGGGGGCGATCAGATACGCAGTATTTT. Its translation: CSVDMDRGRSDTQYF.

The chain links TRBV20-1 to TRBJ2-5, with 8 nucleotides matching TRBD2. CDR1 and CDR2 (germline): DFQATT, SNEGSKA (reference sequence). Trimming took 3 bases from V and 0 from J; bases not matched to a gene: 9. The length of the CDR3 is 16 residues. The DNA for the CDR3 is TGCAGTGCTAGTAGTGCCAGCGGGGGTTACCAAGAGACCCAGTACTTC. Amino acid sequence: CSASSASGGYQETQYF.

This clonotype occurred many times. The chain has TRBV12-3 or TRBV12-4 and TRBJ2-3; TRBD1 is a possible D gene (5 bases). This CDR3 comprises 15 residues. Trimming took off 6 bases at V and 1 base at J, with 14 bases between the two ends. CDR3 nucleotide sequence: TGTGCCAGCAGCCGAGACAGTTACGGCACAGATACGCAGTATTTT. This sequence encodes CASSRDSYGTDTQYF.

This chain uses TRBV7-2 with TRBJ2-3; 7 bases align to TRBD2. CDR1 is SGHTA and CDR2 is FQGNSA in the germline V gene. This CDR3 has 15 residues. V lost 5 bases to trimming and J lost 2 bases; unmatched junction nucleotides: 7. The CDR3 region is CASSRSGTFTDTQYF. Here the CDR3 DNA reads TGTGCCAGCAGCCGAAGCGGGACCTTCACAGATACGCAGTATTTT.

There are many counts of this clonotype. The chain combines TRBV7-9 with TRBJ1-5; possible D gene TRBD1, 5 bases. Trimming shortened V by 5 bases and J by 5 bases, and 16 bases separated the two germline ends. This CDR3 is 15 amino acids long. Germline CDR1 SEHNR, CDR2 FQNEAQ (reference sequence). CDR3 sequence: CASSLGSGGDQPQHF. The CDR3 DNA is TGTGCCAGCAGCCTAGGGTCTGGGGGGGATCAGCCCCAGCATTTT.

The sample holds a few counts of this clonotype. The chain recombines TRBV6-1 with TRBJ1-6, with D tentatively TRBD1 (6 bases). With 6 bases removed from V and 10 bases from J, the gap between germline ends came to 22 bases. Germline V gives CDR1 MNHNS, CDR2 SASEGT. The CDR3 covers 16 residues. The DNA for the CDR3 is TGTGCCAGCAGCCAAGGGGGGCAAAGGGCTCGATCACCCCTCCACTTT. Amino acid sequence: CASSQGGQRARSPLHF.

The rearrangement joins TRBV29-1 to TRBJ2-7; the D is unclear. Germline V gene sequence: CDR1 SQVTM, CDR2 ANQGSEA. V dropped 7 bases and J dropped 0 bases, with 13 bases sitting between them. This CDR3 comprises 13 residues. The CDR3 is CSGVGVDSYEQYF. The CDR3 DNA reads TGCAGCGGGGTAGGTGTCGACTCCTACGAGCAGTACTTC.